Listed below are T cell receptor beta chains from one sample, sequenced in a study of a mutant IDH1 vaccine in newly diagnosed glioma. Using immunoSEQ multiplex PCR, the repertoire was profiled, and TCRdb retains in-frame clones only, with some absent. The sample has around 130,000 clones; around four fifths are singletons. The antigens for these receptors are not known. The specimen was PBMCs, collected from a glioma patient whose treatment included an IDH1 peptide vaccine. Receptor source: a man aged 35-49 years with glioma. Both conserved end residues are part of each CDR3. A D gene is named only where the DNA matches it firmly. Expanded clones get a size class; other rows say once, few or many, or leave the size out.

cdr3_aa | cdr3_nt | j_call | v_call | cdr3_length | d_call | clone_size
CASSLGATSYEQYF | TGTGCCAGCAGCTTAGGGGCTACCTCCTACGAGCAGTACTTC | TRBJ2-7 | TRBV7-9 | 14 | . | once
CASNPSGDTQYF | TGTGCCAGCAATCCGTCGGGAGATACGCAGTATTTT | TRBJ2-3 | TRBV6-1 | 12 | . | .
CASRPSGGAILDTQYF | TGTGCCAGCAGGCCTAGCGGGGGGGCCATTTTAGATACGCAGTATTTT | TRBJ2-3 | TRBV7-9 | 16 | TRBD2 | .
CASRETVNYGYTF | TGTGCCAGTAGGGAGACAGTGAACTATGGCTACACCTTC | TRBJ1-2 | TRBV19 | 13 | . | .
CASSRTVYEQYF | TGTGCCAGCAGCCGTACGGTCTACGAGCAGTACTTC | TRBJ2-7 | TRBV7-9 | 12 | . | .
CASSFTTGPGEQYF | TGCGCCAGCAGCTTTACGACAGGGCCGGGCGAGCAGTACTTC | TRBJ2-7 | TRBV5-1 | 14 | TRBD1 | few
CASSQDWDLAGYEQYF | TGTGCCAGCAGCCAAGATTGGGACCTAGCGGGGTACGAGCAGTACTTC | TRBJ2-7 | TRBV4-2 | 16 | TRBD2 | .
CAIRDTGPYGYTF | TGTGCCATCAGGGACACAGGGCCATATGGCTACACCTTC | TRBJ1-2 | TRBV10-3 | 13 | . | .
CASSLEWGAWGYGYTF | TGTGCCAGCAGCTTAGAGTGGGGGGCCTGGGGCTATGGCTACACCTTC | TRBJ1-2 | TRBV7-2 | 16 | . | .
CASSALGQGAEETQYF | TGCGCCAGCAGCGCGTTAGGACAGGGGGCAGAGGAGACCCAGTACTTC | TRBJ2-5 | TRBV5-1 | 16 | TRBD1 | .
CASSQDRLNNEQFF | TGTGCCAGCAGCCAAGATCGGCTTAACAATGAGCAGTTCTTC | TRBJ2-1 | TRBV14 | 14 | . | .
CASSQELGAILLF | TGCGCCAGCAGCCAAGAACTGGGGGCCATCTTGCTCTTC | TRBJ2-1 | TRBV4-1 | 13 | . | .
CASSEGLAPYNEQFF | TGTGCCAGCAGTGAGGGACTAGCGCCTTACAATGAGCAGTTCTTC | TRBJ2-1 | TRBV2 | 15 | TRBD2 | .
CATSREWDSTDTQYF | TGTGCCACCAGCAGGGAGTGGGATAGCACAGATACGCAGTATTTT | TRBJ2-3 | TRBV15 | 15 | . | .
CASSLGDWRGTEAFF | TGTGCCAGCAGTTTAGGAGATTGGAGGGGCACTGAAGCTTTCTTT | TRBJ1-1 | TRBV27 | 15 | . | many
CASSQVAPGGGGEKLFF | TGCGCCAGCAGCCAAGTGGCCCCAGGGGGCGGGGGTGAAAAACTGTTTTTT | TRBJ1-4 | TRBV4-1 | 17 | TRBD1 | .